The T cell receptor (beta chain) under discussion was sequenced for a study of T cells in Graves' hyperthyroidism and ophthalmopathy. V lost 0 bases, J lost 3 bases, and 12 bases lay in between. The CDR3 sequence is 15 residues long. In germline, CDR1 is ENHRY, CDR2 SYGVKD. Amplification yielded TCR beta CDR3 regions, with RNA transcripts as the source. During a first-round RT-PCR of the TCR CDR3, the HTBI primer set was used. TCRdb re-called the multiplex PCR reads with MiXCR, one entry per CDR3 protein. The sample contains a few hundred thousand distinct CDR3 sequences, around a quarter of which appear only once. This clonotype was recorded at least ten times.

The J gene is TRBJ2-7, the V gene TRBV10-3; D might be TRBD1 (5 bases). The sample comprised blood. The origin of this receptor is a man between 50 and 59 years old with Graves' hyperthyroidism. CDR3 DNA: TGTGCCATCAGTGAGTCTGAGACAGATCACTACGAGCAGTACTTC. This sequence encodes CAISESETDHYEQYF.